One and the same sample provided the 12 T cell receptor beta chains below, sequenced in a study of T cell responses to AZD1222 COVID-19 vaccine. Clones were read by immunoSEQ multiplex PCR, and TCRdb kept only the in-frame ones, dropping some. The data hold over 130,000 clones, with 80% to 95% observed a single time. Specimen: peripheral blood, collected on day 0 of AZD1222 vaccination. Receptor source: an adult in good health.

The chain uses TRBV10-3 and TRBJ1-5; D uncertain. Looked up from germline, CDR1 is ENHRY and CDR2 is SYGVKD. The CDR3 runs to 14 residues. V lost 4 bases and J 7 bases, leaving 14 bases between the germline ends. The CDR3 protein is CAISVVKETQPQHF. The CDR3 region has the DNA TGTGCCATCAGTGTGGTCAAGGAGACCCAGCCCCAGCATTTT.

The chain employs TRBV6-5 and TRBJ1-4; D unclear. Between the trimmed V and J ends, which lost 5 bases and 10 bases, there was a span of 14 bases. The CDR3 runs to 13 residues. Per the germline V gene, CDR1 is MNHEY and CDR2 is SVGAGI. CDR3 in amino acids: CASSNPPIGKLFF. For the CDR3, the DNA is TGTGCCAGCAGTAACCCTCCTATAGGAAAACTGTTTTTT.

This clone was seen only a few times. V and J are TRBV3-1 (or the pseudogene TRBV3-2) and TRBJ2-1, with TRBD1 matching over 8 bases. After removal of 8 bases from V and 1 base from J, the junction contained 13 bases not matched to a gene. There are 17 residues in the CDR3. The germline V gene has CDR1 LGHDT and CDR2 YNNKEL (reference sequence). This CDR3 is CASAAPRTGRSYNEQFF. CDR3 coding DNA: TGTGCCAGCGCCGCCCCCCGGACAGGGAGGTCCTACAATGAGCAGTTCTTC.

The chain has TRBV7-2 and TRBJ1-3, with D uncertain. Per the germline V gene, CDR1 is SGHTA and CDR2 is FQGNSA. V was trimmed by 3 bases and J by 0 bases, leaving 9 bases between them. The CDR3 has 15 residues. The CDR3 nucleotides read TGTGCCAGCAGCTTGACCCCGCTCTCTGGAAACACCATATATTTT. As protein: CASSLTPLSGNTIYF. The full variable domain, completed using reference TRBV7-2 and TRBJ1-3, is GAGVSQSPSNKVTEKGKDVELRCDPISGHTALYWYRQSLGQGLEFLIYFQGNSAPDKSGLPSDRFSAERTGGSVSTLTIQRTQQEDSAVYLCASSLTPLSGNTIYFGEGSWLTVV.

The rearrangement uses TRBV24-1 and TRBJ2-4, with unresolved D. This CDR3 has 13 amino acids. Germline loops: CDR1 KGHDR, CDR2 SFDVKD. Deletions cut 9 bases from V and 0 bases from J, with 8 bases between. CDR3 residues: CATEEPAKNIQYF. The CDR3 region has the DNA TGTGCCACCGAAGAACCAGCCAAAAACATTCAGTACTTC.

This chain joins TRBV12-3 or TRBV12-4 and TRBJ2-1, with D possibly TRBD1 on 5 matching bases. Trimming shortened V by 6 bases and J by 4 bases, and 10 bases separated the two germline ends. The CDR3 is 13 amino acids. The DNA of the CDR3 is TGTGCCAGCAGGAAAGACAGTTACAATGAGCAGTTCTTC. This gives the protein CASRKDSYNEQFF.

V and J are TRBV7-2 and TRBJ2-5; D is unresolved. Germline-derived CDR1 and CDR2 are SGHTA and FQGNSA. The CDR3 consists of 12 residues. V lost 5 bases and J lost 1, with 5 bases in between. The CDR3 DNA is TGTGCCAGCAGCGGAATCCAAGAGACCCAGTACTTC. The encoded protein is CASSGIQETQYF.

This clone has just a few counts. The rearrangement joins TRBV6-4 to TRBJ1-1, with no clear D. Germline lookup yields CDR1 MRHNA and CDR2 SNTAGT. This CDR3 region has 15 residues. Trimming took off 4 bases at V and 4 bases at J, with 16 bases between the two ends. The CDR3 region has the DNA TGTGCCAGCAGTGGATACGGGGTTGGTGGCACTGAAGCTTTCTTT. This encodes CASSGYGVGGTEAFF.

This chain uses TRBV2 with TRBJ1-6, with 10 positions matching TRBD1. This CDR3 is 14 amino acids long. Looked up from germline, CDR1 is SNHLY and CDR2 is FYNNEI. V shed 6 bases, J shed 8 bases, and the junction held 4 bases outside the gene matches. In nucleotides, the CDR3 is TGTGCCAGCAGGACAGGGGGCAGGGATTCACCCCTCCACTTT. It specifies CASRTGGRDSPLHF.

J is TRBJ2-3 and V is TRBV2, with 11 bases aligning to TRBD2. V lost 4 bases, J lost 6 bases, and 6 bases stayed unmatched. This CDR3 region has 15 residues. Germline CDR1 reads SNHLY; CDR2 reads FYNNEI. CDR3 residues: CASSALAGAGDTQYF. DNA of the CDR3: TGTGCCAGCAGTGCACTAGCGGGAGCCGGTGATACGCAGTATTTT.

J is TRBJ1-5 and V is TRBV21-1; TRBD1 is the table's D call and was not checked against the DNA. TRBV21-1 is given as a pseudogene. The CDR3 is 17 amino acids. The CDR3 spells CASSKAKGIGSNQPQHF. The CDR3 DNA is TGTGCCAGCAGCAAAGCAAAGGGGATAGGGTCGAATCAGCCCCAGCATTTT.

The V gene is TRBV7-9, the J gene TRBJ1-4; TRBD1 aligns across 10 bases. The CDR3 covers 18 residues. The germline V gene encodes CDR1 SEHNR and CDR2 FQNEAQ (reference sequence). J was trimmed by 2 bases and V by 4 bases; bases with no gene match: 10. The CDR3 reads CASSSPGQGKSTNEKLFF. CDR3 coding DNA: TGTGCCAGCAGCTCCCCGGGACAGGGGAAATCGACTAATGAAAAACTGTTTTTT.